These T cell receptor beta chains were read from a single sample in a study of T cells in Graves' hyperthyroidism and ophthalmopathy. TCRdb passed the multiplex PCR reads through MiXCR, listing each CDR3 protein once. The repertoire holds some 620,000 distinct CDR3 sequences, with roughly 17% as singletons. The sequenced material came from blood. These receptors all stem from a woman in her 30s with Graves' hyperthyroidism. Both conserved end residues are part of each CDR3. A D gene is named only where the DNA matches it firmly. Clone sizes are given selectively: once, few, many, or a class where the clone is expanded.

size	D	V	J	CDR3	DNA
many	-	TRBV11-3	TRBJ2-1	CASSYVADSYNEQFF	TGTGCCAGCAGCTACGTAGCGGATTCCTACAATGAGCAGTTCTTC
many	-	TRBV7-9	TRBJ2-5	CASSPQGRTETQYF	TGTGCCAGCAGCCCCCAGGGGAGGACGGAGACCCAGTACTTC
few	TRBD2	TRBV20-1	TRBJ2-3	CSARDPRGLAGVDTQYF	TGCAGTGCTAGAGACCCCCGCGGACTAGCGGGAGTGGATACGCAGTATTTT
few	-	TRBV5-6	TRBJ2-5	CASSLRGGKETQYF	TGTGCCAGCAGCTTACGAGGCGGAAAAGAGACCCAGTACTTC
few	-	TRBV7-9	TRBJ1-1	CASSLIGTGAGTEAFF	TGTGCCAGCAGCTTAATAGGGACGGGTGCGGGCACTGAAGCTTTCTTT
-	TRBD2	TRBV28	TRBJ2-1	CASSLMLGLADYNEQFF	TGTGCCAGCAGTTTAATGCTGGGACTAGCGGATTACAATGAGCAGTTCTTC
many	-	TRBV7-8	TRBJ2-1	CASVPGVSYNEQFF	TGTGCCAGCGTTCCGGGGGTAAGCTACAATGAGCAGTTCTTC
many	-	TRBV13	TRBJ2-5	CASSLSEEETQYF	TGTGCCAGCAGCTTAAGTGAGGAAGAGACCCAGTACTTC
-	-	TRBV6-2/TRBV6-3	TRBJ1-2	CASSPVVSGGYTF	TGTGCCAGCAGCCCCGTGGTCTCCGGTGGCTACACCTTC
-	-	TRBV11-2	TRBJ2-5	CASSLVGMRETQYF	TGTGCCAGCAGCTTAGTAGGGATGCGAGAGACCCAGTACTTC
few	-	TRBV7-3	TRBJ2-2	CASTSVASGTGELFF	TGTGCCAGCACCTCTGTTGCCTCGGGCACCGGGGAGCTGTTTTTT
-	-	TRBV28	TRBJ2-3	CASSLIWGSTDTRYF	TGTGCCAGCAGTTTGATCTGGGGGAGCACAGATACGCGGTATTTT
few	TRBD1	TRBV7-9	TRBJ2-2	CASSLGLKGAAGELFF	TGTGCCAGCAGCTTAGGCCTAAAGGGGGCCGCCGGGGAGCTGTTTTTT
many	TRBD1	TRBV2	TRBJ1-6	CASSETGGDSPLHF	TGTGCCAGCAGTGAAACAGGGGGCGATTCACCCCTCCACTTT
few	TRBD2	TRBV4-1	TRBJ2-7	CASSQEPSGRVEQYF	TGCGCCAGCAGCCAAGAGCCCAGCGGGAGGGTCGAGCAGTACTTC
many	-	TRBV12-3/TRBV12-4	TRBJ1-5	CASSPLQGYQPQHF	TGTGCCAGCAGTCCGTTACAGGGATATCAGCCCCAGCATTTT
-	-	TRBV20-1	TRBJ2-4	CSASYLRAGLNIQYF	TGCAGTGCTAGTTATCTGCGGGCTGGCTTAAACATTCAGTACTTC
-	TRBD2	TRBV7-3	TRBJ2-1	CASSLIASGSNEQFF	TGTGCCAGCAGCTTAATTGCTAGCGGGAGCAATGAGCAGTTCTTC
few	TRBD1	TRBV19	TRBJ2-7	CASSIVSPGTGTYEQYF	TGTGCCAGTAGTATAGTCTCTCCCGGGACAGGGACCTACGAGCAGTACTTC
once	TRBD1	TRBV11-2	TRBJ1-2	CASSNPGQGSYTF	TGTGCCAGCAGCAACCCGGGACAGGGGAGCTACACCTTC
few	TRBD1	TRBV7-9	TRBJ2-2	CASSATGAGELFF	TGTGCCAGCAGCGCCACAGGGGCCGGGGAGCTGTTTTTT
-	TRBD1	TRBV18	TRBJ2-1	CASILRTGGVQFF	TGTGCCAGCATTCTTCGGACAGGGGGCGTGCAGTTCTTC
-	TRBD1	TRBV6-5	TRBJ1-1	CASSYGQGALTEAFF	TGTGCCAGCAGTTACGGCCAGGGGGCATTAACTGAAGCTTTCTTT
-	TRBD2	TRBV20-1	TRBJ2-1	CSATKREGKNEQFF	TGCAGTGCTACTAAGCGGGAGGGGAAGAATGAGCAGTTCTTC
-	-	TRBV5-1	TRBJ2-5	CASSSRSRQETQYF	TGCGCCAGCAGCTCGCGGAGCAGGCAAGAGACCCAGTACTTC
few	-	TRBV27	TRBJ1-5	CASSWGTGLPQHF	TGTGCCAGCAGTTGGGGTACGGGGCTGCCCCAGCATTTT
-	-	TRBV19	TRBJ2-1	CASSSTIADTYNEQFF	TGTGCCAGTAGCTCTACGATAGCGGATACTTACAATGAGCAGTTCTTC
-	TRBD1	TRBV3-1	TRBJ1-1	CASSQSGQGKLGEAFF	TGTGCCAGCAGCCAATCGGGACAGGGCAAGTTAGGTGAAGCTTTCTTT
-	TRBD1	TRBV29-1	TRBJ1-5	CSVGGTGGGQPQHF	TGCAGCGTTGGGGGGACAGGGGGGGGTCAGCCCCAGCATTTT
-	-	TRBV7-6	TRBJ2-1	CASSLAELEEDERFF	TGTGCCAGCAGCTTAGCGGAGCTAGAAGAGGATGAGCGGTTCTTC
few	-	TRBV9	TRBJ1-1	CASSGRLSTEAFF	TGTGCCAGCAGCGGCCGTTTGAGCACTGAAGCTTTCTTT
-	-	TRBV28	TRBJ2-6	CASSLGDWYGANVLTF	TGTGCCAGCAGTTTGGGGGATTGGTATGGGGCCAACGTCCTGACTTTC
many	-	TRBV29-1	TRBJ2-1	CSVEDRLGNEQFF	TGCAGCGTTGAGGACCGATTAGGAAATGAGCAGTTCTTC
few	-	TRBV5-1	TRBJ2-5	CASNQGWETQYF	TGCGCCAGCAACCAGGGCTGGGAGACCCAGTACTTC
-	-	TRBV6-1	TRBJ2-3	CASSDAETFSTDTQYF	TGTGCCAGCAGTGATGCGGAGACATTTAGCACAGATACGCAGTATTTT
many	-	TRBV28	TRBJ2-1	CASSLPEDKSDLYNEQFF	TGTGCCAGCAGTTTACCCGAGGACAAATCTGACCTGTACAATGAGCAGTTCTTC
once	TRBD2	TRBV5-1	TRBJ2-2	CASSFWTSEGGELFF	TGCGCCAGCAGCTTTTGGACTAGCGAGGGCGGGGAGCTGTTTTTT
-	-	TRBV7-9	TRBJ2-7	CASSYSGPLYEQYF	TGTGCCAGCAGCTATTCGGGACCCCTCTACGAGCAGTACTTC
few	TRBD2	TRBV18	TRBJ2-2	CASSPLTSGSGTGELFF	TGTGCCAGCTCACCACTGACTAGCGGGAGCGGCACCGGGGAGCTGTTTTTT
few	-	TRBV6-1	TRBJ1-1	CASREGTMNTEAFF	TGTGCCAGCCGAGAGGGGACCATGAACACTGAAGCTTTCTTT
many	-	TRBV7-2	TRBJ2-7	CASSLNPGSHEQYF	TGTGCCAGCAGCTTAAACCCAGGGAGCCACGAGCAGTACTTC
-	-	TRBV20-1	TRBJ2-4	CSAGGSGQMLAKNIQYF	TGCAGTGCGGGAGGCAGCGGACAGATGCTAGCCAAAAACATTCAGTACTTC
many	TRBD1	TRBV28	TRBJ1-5	CASSVGQGYNQPQHF	TGTGCCAGCAGTGTCGGACAGGGGTACAATCAGCCCCAGCATTTT
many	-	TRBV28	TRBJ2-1	CASNIQPHNEQFF	TGTGCCAGCAACATCCAACCCCACAATGAGCAGTTCTTC
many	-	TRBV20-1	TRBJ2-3	CSVKGPIDRTDTQYF	TGCAGTGTAAAGGGGCCGATAGATCGCACAGATACGCAGTATTTT
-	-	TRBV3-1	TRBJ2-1	CASSSRQVLANEQFF	TGTGCCAGCAGCTCTCGACAGGTCCTCGCCAATGAGCAGTTCTTC
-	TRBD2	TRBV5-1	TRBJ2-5	CASSWGRGGNTWRSQETQYF	TGCGCCAGCAGCTGGGGACGGGGGGGAAACACCTGGCGGAGTCAAGAGACCCAGTACTTC
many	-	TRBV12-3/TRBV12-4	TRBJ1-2	CASSLTVSGYTF	TGTGCCAGCAGTTTAACCGTCTCTGGCTACACCTTC
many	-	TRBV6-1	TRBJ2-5	CASSYQWGETQYF	TGTGCCAGCAGTTATCAGTGGGGGGAGACCCAGTACTTC